This T cell receptor (beta chain) was recorded in a study of human T cells and chemical hapten exposure (dated by TCRdb to about 2021). Turning to the overall study: For sensitization, 2% DPC in acetone was applied to a roughly 2 cm by roughly 2 cm area of upper inner arm skin. Patients additionally received weekly therapeutic DPC doses to the scalp throughout the approximately 24-week study period. Patch testing was done on the upper back using Finn chambers containing 0.01% DPC, and results were scored after 6 days according to International Contact Dermatitis Research Group standards. The patient cohort, mostly female, included alopecia areata with under or over 50% scalp involvement, alopecia totalis and alopecia universalis. The libraries were sequenced as a pool, and the TCR yield per sample differed mostly because of small variations in library volumes within the pool. In alopecia patients, the study followed how the peripheral blood TCR repertoire changed in vivo over primary and secondary sensitization to diphenylcyclopropenone (DPC), a hapten. Blood was sampled from patients pre-sensitization (week 0) and at 2, 6 and about 24 weeks after DPC sensitization. Approximately 30 alopecia patients provided blood for TCR sequencing at one to four time points (pre-sensitization, 2, 6 and 24 weeks).

Receptor libraries were prepared by RACE. This sample was sequenced with a NextSeq 500. During library preparation, unique molecular identifiers were attached to individual cDNA molecules so that TCRs could be counted quantitatively and reproducibly. For every blood RNA sample, sequencing covered both the TCR alpha and TCR beta chains. The source study handled its data this way. A median of about 87,000 TCRs per sample was observed, with a range of about 20,000 to 700,000. V, J and CDR3 annotation of the TCR reads was performed with the Decombinator software suite. To make PS versus PT1 abundance plots, every sample was subsampled to the same number of TCRs (28,000). Expanded TCRs were defined as absent before sensitization and observed at least eight times at the 2-week time point. TCRdb reprocessed the public reads (quality trimming at Q25 with fastp, clone calling with MiXCR) and kept in-frame beta chains. Under each unique CDR3 protein, matching rows form one entry showing the most common genes and DNA. The V and J calls come from TCRdb's annotation, not from the publication. The table for this sample lists about 380,000 distinct CDR3 sequences; 5% to 6.5% of them were counted only once. Roughly 2.6% of the sample is taken by the ten largest.

The CDR3 numbers 12 residues from cysteine through phenylalanine. This entry keeps only the CDR3 DNA: 36 bases, framed from base 1. CDR1 and CDR2, per the germline V gene, are MNHEY and SVGAGI. Germline trimming: 2 bases from V, 12 bases from J; junction bases outside gene matches: 4. In the paper's terms, the time point label means: pre-sensitization, week 0. Per the publication, the treatment or condition label means: therapeutic diphenylcyclopropenone sensitization with weekly scalp DPC. At every patch-test visit, the blood draw took place before the patch test was put on. To be eligible, patients had to be aged 18 to 70, diagnosed with alopecia and judged suitable for DPC therapy, while pregnant patients were excluded. Total RNA was isolated from unfractionated whole blood collected in Tempus Blood RNA tubes. Note on this clonotype: The clone's antigen remains unknown. The record has no base qualities; no much larger clone is one base away.

The investigation overall reported the following: Alopecia, a presumed autoimmune disease, was present in all patients, so the immune response of the patients might differ from that of healthy individuals. No change with DPC sensitization was found in the number of TCRs above 1 in 1000 frequency, and no evidence of global repertoire structure alterations was found. The number of PT1 expanded TCRs positively correlated with patch test score, significant at thresholds 8, 16 and 32 but not 4. Expanded TCRs formed significantly more large CDR3 similarity clusters than pre-sensitization or healthy control sets, consistent with antigen-driven responses. Repeated subsampling changed both the strength of the expansion versus patch-test correlation and the threshold at which that correlation became significant.

The chain links TRBV6-5 with TRBJ2-1, with TRBD2 identical over 7 junction bases. The source material was whole blood, sampled in connection with sensitization to the hapten diphenylcyclopropenone (DPC). The clonotype was recovered from a woman between 45 and 60 years old with alopecia areata. Some clones in this sample may be carry-over from other donors' samples. The CDR3 amino acid sequence is: CASSYPGGRQFF. The DNA reads as follows: TGTGCCAGCAGTTACCCGGGGGGTAGGCAGTTCTTC.